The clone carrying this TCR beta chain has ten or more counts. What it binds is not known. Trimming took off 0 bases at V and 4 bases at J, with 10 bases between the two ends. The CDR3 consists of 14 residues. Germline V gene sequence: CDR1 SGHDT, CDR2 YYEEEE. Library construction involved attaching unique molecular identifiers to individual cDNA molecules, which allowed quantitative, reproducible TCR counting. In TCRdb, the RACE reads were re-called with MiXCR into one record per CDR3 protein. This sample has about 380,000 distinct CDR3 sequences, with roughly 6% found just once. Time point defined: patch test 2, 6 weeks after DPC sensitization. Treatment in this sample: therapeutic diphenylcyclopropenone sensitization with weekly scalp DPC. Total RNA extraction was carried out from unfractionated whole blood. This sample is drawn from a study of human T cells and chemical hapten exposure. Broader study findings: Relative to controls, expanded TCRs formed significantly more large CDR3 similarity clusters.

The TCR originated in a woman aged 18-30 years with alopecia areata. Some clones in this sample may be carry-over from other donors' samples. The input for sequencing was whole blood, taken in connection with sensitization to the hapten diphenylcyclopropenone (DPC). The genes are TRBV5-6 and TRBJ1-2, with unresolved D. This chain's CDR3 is CASSLEGRLYGYTF. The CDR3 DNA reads TGTGCCAGCAGCTTGGAAGGACGGCTCTATGGCTACACCTTC.